What follows are 9 T cell receptor beta chains derived from one specimen sequenced in a study of cytomegalovirus exposure and HLA in healthy donors. The PCR employed 60 Vbeta primers together with 13 Jbeta primers. Here immunoSEQ multiplex PCR was the method, and the copy in TCRdb shows in-frame clones only, minus some. The sample lists roughly 130,000 clones; 75% to 90% were seen once. Sequencing was performed on PBMCs. The source is a middle-aged man in good health and CMV-seronegative.

V is TRBV30 and J is TRBJ2-3; 8 nucleotides agree with TRBD1. This CDR3 has 13 amino acids. The V gene end was trimmed by 3 bases and the J gene end by 4 bases; junction bases not matched to a gene: 3. The germline CDR1 and CDR2 sequences are GTSNPN and SVGIG (reference sequence). The DNA for the CDR3 is TGTGCCTGGAGGGCAGGGGGCGCAGATACGCAGTATTTT. This translates into CAWRAGGADTQYF.

J is TRBJ1-2 and V is TRBV7-9; D is perhaps TRBD1 (6 bases). Germline assignment: CDR1 SEHNR and CDR2 FQNEAQ (reference sequence). The germline V and J ends were trimmed by 5 bases and 3 bases, with 13 bases remaining between them. The CDR3 consists of 14 residues. In DNA form, the CDR3 reads TGTGCCAGCAGCCCATGGGGGGGCGACTATGGCTACACCTTC. Translating it yields CASSPWGGDYGYTF.

The V call is TRBV18, the J call TRBJ2-7, with a weak D call TRBD1 (5 bases). The V gene lost 4 bases and the J gene lost 2 bases, with 15 bases spanning the gap. Germline lookup yields CDR1 KGHSH and CDR2 LQKENI. This CDR3 contains 15 residues. CDR3 DNA sequence: TGTGCCAGCTCACACAATTCAAAGGGGACCTACGAGCAGTACTTC. This codes for CASSHNSKGTYEQYF.

The gene calls are TRBV29-1 and TRBJ2-1; 16 nucleotides align to TRBD2. V lost 3 bases, J lost 8 bases, and 1 base stayed unmatched. CDR3 length: 14 amino acids. CDR1 is SQVTM and CDR2 is ANQGSEA in the germline V gene. CDR3 DNA: TGCAGCGTTGAGGGACTAGCGGGAGGGTATGAGCAGTTCTTC. Translation gives CSVEGLAGGYEQFF.

The chain carries TRBV9 and TRBJ2-7; 10 nucleotides agree with TRBD1. The CDR3 loop spans 14 amino acids. The V gene end was trimmed by 2 bases and the J gene end by 2 bases; junction bases not matched to a gene: 1. Germline CDR1 and CDR2: SGDLS and YYNGEE. CDR3 DNA: TGTGCCAGCAGCGTCGGACAGGGGGCCTACGAGCAGTACTTC. Translation: CASSVGQGAYEQYF.

J is TRBJ1-6 and V is TRBV7-9; 7 positions match TRBD1. This CDR3 region has 15 residues. Trimming cost V 4 bases and J 5 bases; bases outside gene matches: 5. Germline CDR1 SEHNR, CDR2 FQNEAQ (reference sequence). DNA for the CDR3: TGTGCCAGCAGCTCCATACAGGGGAATAATTCACCCCTCCACTTT. This encodes CASSSIQGNNSPLHF.

The chain links TRBV27 to TRBJ1-4; the D is unclear. Germline V gene sequence: CDR1 MNHEY, CDR2 SMNVEV (reference sequence). The V end lost 1 base, the J end lost 8 bases, and 17 bases lay between the germline ends. CDR3 length: 16 amino acids. In DNA, the CDR3 is TGTGCCAGCAGTTTATGGCTAGGAGGGAATAAGGAAAAACTGTTTTTT. Its translation: CASSLWLGGNKEKLFF. Full variable domain (outside the CDR3, taken from reference TRBV27 and TRBJ1-4): EAQVTQNPRYLITVTGKKLTVTCSQNMNHEYMSWYRQDPGLGLRQIYYSMNVEVTDKGDVPEGYKVSRKEKRNFPLILESPSPNQTSLYFCASSLWLGGNKEKLFFGSGTQLSVL.

V is TRBV12-5 and J is TRBJ2-3, with TRBD1 identical over 8 bases. The CDR3 has 15 amino acids. J was trimmed by 4 bases and V by 6 bases; bases with no gene match: 9. Germline V CDR1 and CDR2: LGHNT, FRNRAP. The CDR3 protein is CASGYQGAGADTQYF. The CDR3 DNA follows: TGTGCTAGTGGCTATCAGGGGGCAGGGGCAGATACGCAGTATTTT.

This clone was seen a single time. V gene TRBV30 combines with J gene TRBJ1-5; TRBD1 aligns across 12 bases. V trimming: 5 bases; J trimming: 5 bases; junction bases outside the gene matches: 4. Germline CDR1 is GTSNPN and CDR2 is SVGIG (reference sequence). The CDR3 totals 14 residues. The CDR3 protein is CAWGTGGVYQPQHF. DNA for the CDR3: TGTGCCTGGGGGACAGGGGGCGTTTATCAGCCCCAGCATTTT.